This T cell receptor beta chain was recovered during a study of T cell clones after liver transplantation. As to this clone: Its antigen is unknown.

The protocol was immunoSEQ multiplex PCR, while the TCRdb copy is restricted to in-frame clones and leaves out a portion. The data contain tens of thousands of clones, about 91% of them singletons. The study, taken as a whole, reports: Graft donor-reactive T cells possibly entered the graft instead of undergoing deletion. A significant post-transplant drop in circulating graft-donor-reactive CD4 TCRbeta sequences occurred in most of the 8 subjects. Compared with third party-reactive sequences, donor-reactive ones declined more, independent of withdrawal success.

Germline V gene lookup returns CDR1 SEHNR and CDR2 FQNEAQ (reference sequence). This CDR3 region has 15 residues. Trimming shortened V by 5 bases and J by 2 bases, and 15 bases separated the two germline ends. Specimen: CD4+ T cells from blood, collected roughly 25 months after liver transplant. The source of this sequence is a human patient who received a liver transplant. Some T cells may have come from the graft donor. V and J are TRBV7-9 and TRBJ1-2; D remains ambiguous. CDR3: CASSPGGAANYGYTF. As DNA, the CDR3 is TGTGCCAGCAGCCCCGGTGGAGCGGCCAACTATGGCTACACCTTC.